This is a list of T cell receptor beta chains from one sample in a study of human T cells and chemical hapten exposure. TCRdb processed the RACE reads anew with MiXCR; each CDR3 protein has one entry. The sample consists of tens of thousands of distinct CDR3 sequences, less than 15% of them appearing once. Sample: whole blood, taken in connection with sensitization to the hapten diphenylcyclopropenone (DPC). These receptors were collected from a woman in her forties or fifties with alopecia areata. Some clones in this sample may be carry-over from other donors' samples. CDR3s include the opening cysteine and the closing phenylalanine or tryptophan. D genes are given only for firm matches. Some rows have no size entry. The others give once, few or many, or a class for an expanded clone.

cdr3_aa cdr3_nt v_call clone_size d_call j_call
CASDARTGVAGELFF TGCGCCAGCGACGCCCGGACAGGGGTGGCCGGGGAGCTGTTTTTT TRBV10-1 . TRBD1 TRBJ2-2
CASSFQGGGNTIYF TGTGCCAGCAGTTTTCAGGGGGGCGGAAACACCATATATTTT TRBV28 few TRBD1 TRBJ1-3
CASRQQSLLEQYF TGTGCCAGCAGACAACAGTCCCTCTTGGAGCAGTACTTC TRBV28 . . TRBJ2-7
CASSRPGLAGETETQYF TGTGCCAGCAGTCGTCCGGGACTAGCGGGAGAAACAGAGACCCAGTACTTC TRBV11-2 few TRBD2 TRBJ2-5
CASSPSGRVRNEQFF TGTGCCAGCAGCCCAAGCGGGAGGGTAAGGAATGAGCAGTTCTTC TRBV7-9 . TRBD2 TRBJ2-1
CSARRGQGDEKLFF TGCAGTGCTAGACGTGGACAGGGTGATGAAAAACTGTTTTTT TRBV20-1 few TRBD1 TRBJ1-4
CAISAGKSDYGYTF TGTGCCATCAGTGCGGGGAAGTCGGACTATGGCTACACCTTC TRBV10-3 . . TRBJ1-2
CASSLEETQYF TGTGCCAGCAGCTTGGAAGAGACCCAGTACTTC TRBV5-5 many . TRBJ2-5
CASSLVDLNTGELFF TGTGCCAGCAGCTTAGTGGATTTGAACACCGGGGAGCTGTTTTTT TRBV7-8 few . TRBJ2-2
CASSDSVGVFNQPQHF TGTGCCAGCAGTGATTCGGTAGGGGTTTTTAATCAGCCCCAGCATTTT TRBV2 medium-sized . TRBJ1-5
CASSQAAGDSYNEQFF TGTGCCAGCAGCCAAGCCGCAGGGGACTCCTACAATGAGCAGTTCTTC TRBV4-2 . . TRBJ2-1
CASSPGLANNEQFF TGCGCCAGCAGCCCGGGACTAGCCAACAATGAGCAGTTCTTC TRBV5-1 . TRBD2 TRBJ2-1
CASSVATAGNSPLHF TGTGCCAGCAGCGTAGCTACAGCAGGCAATTCACCCCTCCACTTT TRBV9 few . TRBJ1-6
CASSPVVAGLASTDTQYF TGTGCCAGCTCACCCGTCGTAGCGGGCCTTGCCAGCACAGATACGCAGTATTTT TRBV18 many TRBD2 TRBJ2-3
CASSLGGSGADTQYF TGTGCCAGCAGCTTAGGAGGCAGCGGGGCAGATACGCAGTATTTT TRBV7-2 few TRBD2 TRBJ2-3
CSARVGYEQYF TGCAGTGCTAGAGTGGGGTACGAGCAGTACTTC TRBV20-1 many . TRBJ2-7
CASSLKARGSHEQYF TGTGCCAGCAGTTTAAAAGCGCGGGGCAGCCACGAGCAGTACTTC TRBV27 . . TRBJ2-7
CASSFIWGLAKNIQYF TGTGCCAGCAGTTTTATCTGGGGACTAGCCAAAAACATTCAGTACTTC TRBV28 . . TRBJ2-4
CASSLVGLVGRGANVLTF TGTGCCAGCAGCTTAGTCGGGCTTGTGGGCCGTGGGGCCAACGTCCTGACTTTC TRBV7-2 many . TRBJ2-6
CASSLSGGYGYTF TGTGCCAGCAGTTTATCAGGGGGATATGGCTACACCTTC TRBV27 many . TRBJ1-2
CASSVGYRENGYTF TGTGCCAGCAGCGTAGGGTACAGGGAAAACGGCTACACCTTC TRBV9 few . TRBJ1-2
CASSPAGPKGASYNEQFF TGTGCCAGCTCACCAGCGGGGCCCAAGGGAGCCTCCTACAATGAGCAGTTCTTC TRBV18 many . TRBJ2-1
CSVGIGTSGYEQYF TGCAGCGTTGGAATAGGTACGTCTGGCTACGAGCAGTACTTC TRBV29-1 few . TRBJ2-7
CATRHGSGNTIYF TGTGCCACCCGACATGGCTCTGGAAACACCATATATTTT TRBV3-1 few . TRBJ1-3
CASSQEEQGLSEAFF TGTGCCAGCAGCCAAGAGGAGCAGGGGTTATCCGAAGCTTTCTTT TRBV3-1 many . TRBJ1-1
CASSPKRTVEAFF TGTGCCAGCAGCCCGAAGAGGACAGTTGAAGCTTTCTTT TRBV27 . . TRBJ1-1
CASSYNRDSTGELFF TGTGCCAGCAGCTACAACAGGGATTCCACCGGGGAGCTGTTTTTT TRBV7-9 many . TRBJ2-2
CASSRDRGGTGELFF TGTGCCAGCAGTCGCGACAGGGGGGGCACCGGGGAGCTGTTTTTT TRBV27 few TRBD1 TRBJ2-2
CASSRRTDNTGELFF TGTGCCAGCAGTAGAAGGACAGATAACACCGGGGAGCTGTTTTTT TRBV27 . . TRBJ2-2
CASSLEQSGAQETQYF TGTGCCAGCTCACTCGAGCAGTCGGGGGCACAAGAGACCCAGTACTTC TRBV18 few . TRBJ2-5
CSVYVSPAVANYGYTF TGCAGCGTTTACGTGTCTCCGGCCGTAGCTAACTATGGCTACACCTTC TRBV29-1 few . TRBJ1-2
CASSLEGGTGTGELFF TGTGCCAGCAGCTTAGAAGGGGGAACGGGCACCGGGGAGCTGTTTTTT TRBV7-9 few . TRBJ2-2
CSATKSGTGFNPEAFF TGCAGTGCTACAAAATCCGGGACAGGGTTTAACCCTGAAGCTTTCTTT TRBV20-1 many TRBD1 TRBJ1-1
CASSLLAAQETQYF TGTGCCAGCAGCTTGTTGGCGGCACAAGAGACCCAGTACTTC TRBV5-5 few . TRBJ2-5
CASSVRGRANTEAFF TGTGCCAGCAGTGTGCGGGGACGGGCGAACACTGAAGCTTTCTTT TRBV28 . . TRBJ1-1
CSARDRGLAGGFAKNIQYF TGCAGTGCTAGAGATAGGGGACTAGCGGGAGGGTTTGCCAAAAACATTCAGTACTTC TRBV20-1 . TRBD2 TRBJ2-4
CASSQESLAYEQYF TGCGCCAGCAGCCAAGAATCCCTAGCCTACGAGCAGTACTTC TRBV4-3 many . TRBJ2-7
CASSPSGANVLTF TGTGCCAGCTCACCTTCTGGGGCCAACGTCCTGACTTTC TRBV18 few . TRBJ2-6
CASSVGLAGDTDTQYF TGTGCCAGCAGCGTAGGCCTAGCGGGGGACACAGATACGCAGTATTTT TRBV9 many TRBD2 TRBJ2-3
CASSPQAGGGRYEQYF TGTGCCAGCAGTCCTCAAGCGGGAGGGGGTAGGTACGAGCAGTACTTC TRBV12-3/TRBV12-4 . TRBD2 TRBJ2-7
CASSQSVIGLRDTEAFF TGTGCCAGCAGCCAATCGGTAATCGGGTTAAGGGACACTGAAGCTTTCTTT TRBV16 few . TRBJ1-1
CASSSSGPLAKNIQYF TGTGCCAGCAGCAGTAGCGGGCCTCTAGCCAAAAACATTCAGTACTTC TRBV7-2 . TRBD2 TRBJ2-4
CASGAPGTAEKLFF TGTGCTAGTGGTGCACCTGGGACAGCCGAAAAACTGTTTTTT TRBV12-5 few TRBD1 TRBJ1-4
CASSPDLTGTSGIGELFF TGTGCCAGCTCACCAGACCTTACCGGGACTAGCGGGATCGGGGAGCTGTTTTTT TRBV18 many TRBD2 TRBJ2-2
CASRPLRGAPYNEQFF TGTGCCAGCAGACCACTCCGGGGGGCCCCCTACAATGAGCAGTTCTTC TRBV11-2 once . TRBJ2-1
CASSLIGELFF TGTGCCAGCAGCTTAATCGGGGAGCTGTTTTTT TRBV7-9 . . TRBJ2-2
CSARDAGGLLETQYF TGCAGTGCTAGAGATGCGGGAGGGTTATTGGAGACCCAGTACTTC TRBV20-1 medium-sized TRBD2 TRBJ2-5
CASSPWTGSSGANVLTF TGTGCCAGCAGTCCTTGGACAGGGTCATCAGGGGCCAACGTCCTGACTTTC TRBV27 many TRBD1 TRBJ2-6
CASSSGTGGGQPQHF TGTGCCAGCAGTTCCGGGACGGGGGGTGGTCAGCCCCAGCATTTT TRBV12-3/TRBV12-4 few . TRBJ1-5
CASSLGLAGYYNEQFF TGTGCCAGCAGCTTGGGACTAGCGGGCTACTACAATGAGCAGTTCTTC TRBV3-1 . TRBD2 TRBJ2-1
CASSSTGSTDTQYF TGTGCCAGCAGTTCGACAGGGAGCACAGATACGCAGTATTTT TRBV25-1 . TRBD1 TRBJ2-3
CASNLDGGGKEFF TGTGCCAGCAACCTAGATGGCGGGGGGAAGGAGTTCTTC TRBV6-2/TRBV6-3 few TRBD2 TRBJ2-1